Presented here are 21 T cell receptor beta chains from one specimen sequenced in a study of a mutant IDH1 vaccine in newly diagnosed glioma (dated by TCRdb to about 2021). The time point label for this specimen denotes: week 11, during vaccination. Every vaccine dose consisted of 300 ug of a 20-mer mutant IDH1 peptide in Montanide, administered subcutaneously together with topical imiquimod. To prepare the library, the immunoSEQ multiplex PCR assay was applied. This immuneACCESS table, as held by TCRdb, lists in-frame sequences with V and J called but not all clones. Of the missing ones, under half trace to an unresolved V gene in checked studies; the others have no known cause. Present in this sample are tens of thousands of clones, less than 90% of which were seen just once. About 2.2% of the sample comes from the top ten. No antigens are known for them. The sample here was PBMCs, taken from a glioma patient whose treatment included an IDH1 peptide vaccine. These receptors were taken from a middle-aged man with glioma.

The chain is built from TRBV28 and TRBJ1-1; D gene uncertain. V was pared by 6 bases and J by 4 bases, with 12 bases between. Germline CDR1 and CDR2: MDHEN and SYDVKM. The CDR3 sequence is 13 residues long. CDR3 sequence: CASSSAEGTEAFF. CDR3 in DNA: TGTGCCAGCAGCAGCGCGGAGGGCACTGAAGCTTTCTTT.

The rearrangement joins TRBV6-5 to TRBJ1-3; D remains unclear. The CDR3 is 14 residues long. V was pared by 5 bases and J by 0 bases, with 8 bases between. CDR1 is MNHEY, CDR2 SVGAGI, per germline. CDR3 in amino acids: CASSPFGSGNTIYF. In DNA, the CDR3 is TGTGCCAGCAGTCCGTTCGGCTCTGGAAACACCATATATTTT.

The CDR3 spells CASSGLAGWGNEQFF. The CDR3 DNA is TGTGCCAGCAGTGGACTAGCGGGATGGGGCAATGAGCAGTTCTTC. The chain recombines TRBV6-1 with TRBJ2-1; 11 bases line up with TRBD2. The CDR3 sequence is 15 residues long. The germline CDR1 and CDR2 sequences are MNHNS and SASEGT. Trimming at V came to 4 bases and at J to 6 bases, leaving 5 bases not matched to a gene.

This clone was seen more than once but under ten times. The chain carries TRBV7-7 and TRBJ2-1; the D gene is possibly TRBD2 (7 bases). Trimming shortened V by 5 bases and J by 0 bases, and 17 bases separated the two germline ends. Germline CDR1 and CDR2: SSHAT and FNYEAQ (reference sequence). This CDR3 is built from 17 residues. CDR3 protein: CASSPRGGGSSYNEQFF. The CDR3 DNA follows: TGTGCCAGCAGCCCCCGGGGAGGGGGGAGCTCCTACAATGAGCAGTTCTTC.

The V call is TRBV6-1, the J call TRBJ2-2; perhaps TRBD2 as D (6 bases). The V gene's germline CDR1 is MNHNS and CDR2 SASEGT. The V and J ends lost 9 bases and 5 bases respectively, with 7 bases between them. The CDR3 is made up of 11 amino acids. CDR3 nucleotides: TGTGCCAGGGAGGGGACCGGGGAGCTGTTTTTT. This gives the protein CAREGTGELFF.

This chain connects TRBV6-6 to TRBJ1-2, with TRBD1 matching 11 bases. Germline assignment: CDR1 MNHNY and CDR2 SVGAGI (reference sequence). Trimming took 5 bases from V and 3 from J; bases not matched to a gene: 2. The CDR3 is 14 residues long. The CDR3 spells CASSPGQGDYGYTF. In DNA form, the CDR3 reads TGTGCCAGCAGTCCGGGACAGGGGGACTATGGCTACACCTTC.

The chain is built from TRBV5-1 and TRBJ2-7; maybe TRBD2 (6 bases). CDR3 length equals 14 residues. V lost 2 bases, J lost 3 bases, and 12 bases lay in between. Germline values: CDR1 SGHRS, CDR2 YFSETQ. The CDR3 here is CASSLGGTVYEQYF. In DNA, the CDR3 is TGCGCCAGCAGCTTAGGCGGGACTGTCTACGAGCAGTACTTC.

The V gene is TRBV5-1, the J gene TRBJ2-1, with D possibly being TRBD2 (5 bases). CDR1 is SGHRS and CDR2 is YFSETQ in the germline V gene. V was clipped by 2 bases and J by 10 bases, with 13 bases between them. The CDR3 is 13 residues long. The CDR3 sequence is CASSFSPEEEQFF. In DNA, the CDR3 is TGCGCCAGCAGCTTCTCACCGGAGGAAGAGCAGTTCTTC.

The chain uses TRBV7-9 and TRBJ1-1, with D unclear. V was shortened by 5 bases and J by 5 bases, with 6 bases between the two germline ends. The CDR3 runs to 11 residues. CDR1 is SEHNR and CDR2 is FQNEAQ in the germline V gene (reference sequence). The chain's CDR3 is CASSLQTEAFF. The CDR3 DNA reads TGTGCCAGCAGCCTTCAGACTGAAGCTTTCTTT. The full variable domain, completed using reference TRBV7-9 and TRBJ1-1, is DTGVSQNPRHKITKRGQNVTFRCDPISEHNRLYWYRQTLGQGPEFLTYFQNEAQLEKSRLLSDRFSAERPKGSFSTLEIQRTEQGDSAMYLCASSLQTEAFFGQGTRLTVV.

The chain carries TRBV21-1 and TRBJ1-5. TRBV21-1 is termed a pseudogene. This CDR3 spans 17 amino acids. The DNA of the CDR3 is TGTGCCAGCAGCAAGAAGAGTGACGGTCGTCGAAATCAGCCCCAGCATTTT. It is translated as CASSKKSDGRRNQPQHF.

This clone showed up just once. The chain joins TRBV28 to TRBJ2-5; TRBD2 is a possible D gene (6 bases). CDR1 and CDR2 (germline): MDHEN, SYDVKM. The ends were cut back, 6 bases at V and 0 bases at J, with 14 bases in the middle. The CDR3 is 15 residues long. The CDR3 DNA reads as TGTGCCAGCAGAGACCGGGACTCCTACCAAGAGACCCAGTACTTC. It encodes CASRDRDSYQETQYF.

This chain links TRBV19 with TRBJ1-2, with 7 positions matching TRBD1. The V and J ends lost 7 bases and 4 bases, in that order; junction bases with no gene match: 15. The CDR3 is made up of 16 amino acids. Per germline, CDR1 LNHDA and CDR2 SQIVND (reference sequence). The CDR3 DNA sequence: TGTGCCAGTAATGAACAGGGGCGAGACTGGAGCTATGGCTACACCTTC. Protein: CASNEQGRDWSYGYTF.

This clone was counted a single time. This rearrangement joins TRBV5-1 to TRBJ2-1; D is ambiguous. CDR3 length: 15 amino acids. V was cut by 0 bases and J by 5 bases, with 12 bases left in between. The germline gives CDR1 SGHRS, CDR2 YFSETQ. CDR3 in DNA: TGCGCCAGCAGCTTGGGGAATAGTAGGGACAATGAGCAGTTCTTC. It yields the protein CASSLGNSRDNEQFF.

The chain carries TRBV4-2 and TRBJ2-7; D not resolved. V was pared by 0 bases and J by 2 bases, with 11 bases between. The CDR3 covers 15 residues. Germline CDR1 is LGHNA and CDR2 is YNFKEQ. CDR3 bases: TGTGCCAGCAGCCAAGATCGGGCCCGGGCCTACGAGCAGTACTTC. Encoded protein: CASSQDRARAYEQYF.

The CDR3 is CASSDPGRWAGQFF. CDR3 DNA: TGTGCCAGCAGTGACCCCGGCCGATGGGCAGGGCAGTTCTTC. The V gene is TRBV2, the J gene TRBJ2-1; D ambiguous. Trimming stripped 3 bases from V and 12 bases from J, with 18 bases between. The V gene's germline CDR1 is SNHLY and CDR2 FYNNEI. This CDR3 has 14 residues.

As for this clone: At one boundary the junction diverges from the germline segment, which might be a read error. The chain recombines TRBV11-2 with TRBJ2-7; weak D call: TRBD1 (6 bases). The CDR3 totals 14 residues. Germline V gene sequence: CDR1 SGHAT, CDR2 FQNNGV. The chain's CDR3 is CASTLTRGSGEQYF. In nucleotides, the CDR3 is TGTGCCAGCACCTTAACGAGGGGGTCCGGCGAGCAGTACTTC.

The chain links TRBV6-5 to TRBJ1-2; no firm D call. Germline CDR1 reads MNHEY; CDR2 reads SVGAGI. V lost 6 bases and J lost 2, with 10 bases in between. CDR3 size: 13 residues. CDR3 nucleotide sequence: TGTGCCAGCAGCCAGACACTGAACTATGGCTACACCTTC. Its translation is CASSQTLNYGYTF.

V usage is TRBV7-2 and J usage is TRBJ2-1; 9 nucleotides agree with TRBD1. Germline V gene data show CDR1 as SGHTA and CDR2 as FQGNSA. This CDR3 contains 14 residues. The V segment lost 5 bases and the J segment 7 bases; nucleotides outside the gene matches: 6. CDR3 in amino acids: CASSDRQGVNEQFF. The CDR3 nucleotides read TGTGCCAGCAGCGACCGACAGGGGGTAAATGAGCAGTTCTTC.

The genes are TRBV4-3 and TRBJ2-7; D possibly corresponds to TRBD1 (6 bases). V lost 0 bases to trimming and J lost 3 bases, with 12 bases between them. CDR1 is LGHNA, CDR2 YSLEER, per germline. The CDR3 contains 15 residues. The CDR3 DNA is TGCGCCAGCAGCCAAGAGACAGGATCCTACTACGAGCAGTACTTC. It translates to CASSQETGSYYEQYF.

The V call is TRBV15, the J call TRBJ1-1, with 7 bases fitting TRBD1. J gave up 1 base and V 8 bases, and 1 base lay outside the gene matches. The CDR3 consists of 12 residues. The germline CDR1 and CDR2 sequences are LNHNV and YYDKDF (reference sequence). The CDR3 DNA is TGTGCCACCGGGACAGCGAACACTGAAGCTTTCTTT. It codes for CATGTANTEAFF.

This clone has just one count. This sequence joins TRBV10-3 and TRBJ2-1, with TRBD2 as a possible D gene (6 bases). This CDR3 is built from 14 residues. Per the germline V gene, CDR1 is ENHRY and CDR2 is SYGVKD. V was shortened by 11 bases and J by 5 bases, with 19 bases between the two germline ends. As DNA, the CDR3 is TGTGCCCTAAAGGTGGAGGGCCGAGACAATGAGCAGTTCTTC. This translates into CALKVEGRDNEQFF.